This entry lists 6 T cell receptor beta chains sequenced from one sample in a study of T-cell reconstitution after alpha-beta-depleted transplantation in children. Molecular barcoding with unique molecular identifiers was used for the TCRbeta library. MiXCR was run by TCRdb on the PCR reads, yielding one entry per CDR3 protein. The table records around 300,000 distinct CDR3 sequences, approximately 23% of them present only once. The input for sequencing was PBMCs, mostly from graft donor cells, taken 180 days after TCRalphabeta/CD19-depleted stem cell transplant. The receptors originated from a male patient younger than 18 who had a stem cell transplant for acute lymphoblastic leukemia, so the T cells may come from the graft donor.

This chain connects TRBV5-1 to TRBJ2-5; tentatively, D is TRBD1 (5 bases). V lost 0 bases and J lost 1, with 10 bases in between. This CDR3 comprises 15 residues. In germline, CDR1 is SGHRS, CDR2 YFSETQ. CDR3 DNA: TGCGCCAGCAGCTTGGCCCCGACAGTCCAAGAGACCCAGTACTTC. It yields the protein CASSLAPTVQETQYF.

The rearrangement links TRBV20-1 to TRBJ1-1; 8 bases fit TRBD1. The CDR3 totals 14 residues. Germline V gives CDR1 DFQATT, CDR2 SNEGSKA (reference sequence). V dropped 1 base and J dropped 7; count of bases not matched to a gene: 8. CDR3: CSARVGQGRSEAFF. The CDR3 region has the DNA TGCAGTGCTAGAGTTGGACAGGGAAGGAGTGAAGCTTTCTTT.

This clonotype appeared a few times. This chain joins TRBV12-3 or TRBV12-4 and TRBJ2-1; 10 bases fit TRBD2. The J segment lost 10 bases and the V segment lost 2 bases, leaving 5 bases of the junction unmatched. The CDR3 totals 14 residues. Here the CDR3 reads CASSLSGRALEQFF. CDR3 DNA sequence: TGTGCCAGCAGTTTAAGCGGGAGGGCCTTGGAGCAGTTCTTC.

The chain combines TRBV3-1 with TRBJ2-1; 8 bases fit TRBD2. The CDR3 runs to 16 residues. Germline V CDR1 and CDR2: LGHDT, YNNKEL (reference sequence). V lost 3 bases, J lost 4 bases, and 8 bases stayed unmatched. CDR3 bases: TGTGCCAGCAGCCACCAATTGGGACTAGTATACAATGAGCAGTTCTTC. Encoded protein: CASSHQLGLVYNEQFF.

The chain has TRBV20-1 and TRBJ2-3; D might be TRBD1 (5 bases). Trimming took 6 bases from V and 0 from J, leaving 10 bases between them. The CDR3 totals 13 residues. CDR1 is DFQATT, CDR2 SNEGSKA, per germline (reference sequence). The CDR3 loop is CSAPTDSTDTQYF. In nucleotides, the CDR3 is TGCAGTGCGCCGACAGATAGCACAGATACGCAGTATTTT.

The chain's CDR3 is CASSLSFARGQETQYF. CDR3 nucleotide sequence: TGTGCCAGCAGCTTAAGTTTCGCCAGGGGTCAAGAGACCCAGTACTTC. The chain recombines TRBV7-2 with TRBJ2-5, with TRBD1 as a possible D gene (6 bases). The V end lost 2 bases, the J end lost 2 bases, and 15 bases lay between the germline ends. Germline values: CDR1 SGHTA, CDR2 FQGNSA. The CDR3 extends over 16 amino acids.